The present entry profiles one TCR beta chain with its context. V lost 3 bases to trimming and J lost 6 bases; unmatched junction nucleotides: 16. The germline gives CDR1 SGDLS, CDR2 YYNGEE. The CDR3 totals 17 residues. These data come from a study of T cells in narcolepsy. The protocol was immunoSEQ multiplex PCR, while the TCRdb copy is restricted to in-frame clones and leaves out a portion. The repertoire holds roughly 16,000 clones, with 85% as singletons. The clonotype was recovered from a human donor in good health. The J gene is TRBJ2-3, the V gene TRBV9, with 7 positions matching TRBD2. Sample: memory (CD45RA-) CD4+ T cells from blood. The CDR3 DNA reads as TGTGCCAGCAGCGCCAGACCGGGAGGCGGGGATGGTGATACGCAGTATTTT. Translating gives CASSARPGGGDGDTQYF. Full variable domain (rest looked up from reference TRBV9 and TRBJ2-3): DSGVTQTPKHLITATGQRVTLRCSPRSGDLSVYWYQQSLDQGLQFLIQYYNGEERAKGNILERFSAQQFPDLHSELNLSSLELGDSALYFCASSARPGGGDGDTQYFGPGTRLTVL.